The T cell receptor (beta chain) described here comes from a study of neurological immune-mediated disorders (dated by TCRdb to about 2019). Broadly, across the study: Peripheral blood TCR-beta repertoires from HTLV-I-associated myelopathy (HAM/TSP) patients, multiple sclerosis patients and healthy controls were compared by UMI-based sequencing. Of the approximately 66 subjects in the cohort, roughly 14 were HAM/TSP patients, roughly 35 were multiple sclerosis patients, and some 20 were healthy controls. Longitudinal samples, technical triplicates and paired sorted CD4+ and CD8+ T-cell subsets, alongside PBMC samples, were included among the approximately 110 TCR-beta libraries.

cDNA was synthesized by template-switch 5'RACE using a primer carrying a 10-nucleotide random unique molecular identifier by which each TCR transcript was tagged. Over 180 million TCR-beta sequences, covering 15-18 subjects, were produced in each sequencing run. The RNeasy kit was used for extraction of total RNA. Using the KAPA Real-time Library Amplification kit, TCR-beta VDJ regions were amplified with primers for the TCR constant region and the 5'RACE anchor. Sample indexes and Illumina adaptors were added in a first PCR, after which library yield was increased in a second PCR. The roughly 650 bp TCR product was size-selected on a 2% E-gel SizeSelection system after Ampure bead purification. Library quality was checked on a Bioanalyzer, concentration was measured with Qubit, and libraries were quantified with the Kapa Library Quantification kit before pooling. An Illumina HiSeq 2500 sequenced the libraries paired-end 2 x 150 bp. To increase sequence diversity, about 24-32% phiX was spiked into each library pool. In the original analysis: Quality-filtered reads were processed with the UMI-based MiGEC pipeline, which removed over 75% of raw TCR sequences during error correction. IMGT germline references were used for alignment of VDJ genes, and clonotypes were defined by a unique CDR3 amino acid sequence together with V-J genes. Clonal expansion, Shannon diversity and CDR3 relatedness were evaluated with VDJtools (CalcPairwiseDistances, ClusterSamples), while phylogenetic trees were built in CLCbio workbench. Clones with at least 8 unique UMIs were defined as expanded, with this threshold being based on coefficient-of-variation modelling across technical triplicates. TCRdb ran its own pipeline on the public reads, namely fastp trimming at Q25 and MiXCR clone calling, and kept in-frame beta chains. Rows are unified per CDR3 protein, each entry keeping the most common DNA and genes. The V and J calls shown here were made by TCRdb, not taken from the authors' results. In all, the sample holds approximately 37,000 distinct CDR3 sequences, and 13% to 15% of those were seen once. The ten largest clones capture roughly 27% of the sample.

V and J are trimmed by 5 bases and 0 bases, and the gene matches miss 10 bases of the junction. CDR1 and CDR2 (DFQATT, SNEGSKA) derive from the germline V gene (reference sequence). The CDR3 numbers 18 residues from cysteine through phenylalanine. Only the CDR3 DNA is retained, 54 bases long and in frame from the first base. This clonotype was observed at least ten times. Its antigen is still unknown. No qualities accompany the bases; no much larger clone lies one base away. Study-wide findings and limitations: TCR clonal expansion was highest in HAM/TSP patients and lowest in MS patients, with MS patients falling below even healthy controls. No identical CDR3 amino acid sequences were shared among expanded clones across subjects, suggesting private TCR-beta repertoires in all groups.

Libraries from unsorted PBMCs were made from 2 million PBMCs kept in RNAlater at -80 degrees C until RNA extraction. Peripheral blood was subjected to Ficoll-Hypaque density gradient centrifugation to isolate PBMCs, which were then cryopreserved in liquid nitrogen. The sequenced sample was PBMCs. This clonotype originated in a woman in her forties or fifties with HTLV-1-associated myelopathy (HAM/TSP). The chain uses TRBV20-1 and TRBJ2-1; the junction holds 13 bases that match TRBD2. In nucleotide form, the sequence is TGCAGTGCTGCCGCCGGACTAGCGGGGGCGAGCTCCTACAATGAGCAGTTCTTC. Translation gives CSAAAGLAGASSYNEQFF.